These 26 T cell receptor beta chains share one sample of origin, sequenced in a study of T cells in localized non-small cell lung cancer. Sequencing used immunoSEQ multiplex PCR; TCRdb keeps in-frame clones, though not all of them. Counted here are roughly 48,000 clones, 60% to 85% occurring once; the ten biggest clones make up roughly 4%. The sample here was PBMCs, taken before any cancer treatment. Receptors were obtained from a woman aged 40-70 years with stage II lung adenocarcinoma.

The chain has TRBV28 and TRBJ1-1; D remains unclear. This CDR3 contains 15 residues. Germline CDR1 MDHEN, CDR2 SYDVKM. The germline V and J ends were trimmed by 5 bases and 11 bases, with 24 bases remaining between them. The CDR3 DNA reads as TGTGCCAGCAGTCTTTGGACGGGGAATGGGATTGGGGCTTTCTTT. It yields the protein CASSLWTGNGIGAFF.

This chain connects TRBV5-8 to TRBJ1-4; 9 bases map to TRBD1. The germline CDR1 and CDR2 sequences are SGHTS and YDEGEE. The CDR3 has 13 residues. V dropped 4 bases and J dropped 13; count of bases not matched to a gene: 8. The CDR3 sequence: CASSPGTGLGLFF. CDR3 coding DNA: TGTGCCAGCAGCCCTGGGACAGGGTTAGGACTGTTTTTT.

This chain uses TRBV7-2 with TRBJ1-2; possible D gene TRBD1, 6 bases. The germline CDR1 and CDR2 sequences are SGHTA and FQGNSA. This CDR3 is 18 amino acids long. V lost 0 bases and J 8 bases, leaving 25 bases between the germline ends. The CDR3 DNA sequence: TGTGCCAGCAGCTTAGCCAGCCGGGGGGGGGCGGTAGCGGGCGGCTACACCTTC. Amino acids: CASSLASRGGAVAGGYTF.

This clone was counted a few times. The CDR3 loop reads CASTPGPSYNEQFF. The DNA of the CDR3 is TGTGCCAGCACCCCAGGGCCCTCCTACAATGAGCAGTTCTTC. The genes are TRBV7-2 and TRBJ2-1; D is possibly TRBD1 (5 bases). This CDR3 region has 14 residues. Germline V gives CDR1 SGHTA, CDR2 FQGNSA. Trimming cost V 7 bases and J 0 bases, with 10 bases left between them.

V and J are TRBV5-5 and TRBJ1-4; 10 nucleotides match TRBD1. Germline-derived CDR1 and CDR2 are SGHKS and YYEKEE (reference sequence). The CDR3 sequence is 15 residues long. With V trimmed by 4 bases and J by 8 bases, 8 bases remained unmatched. CDR3: CASSHDRGRVEKLFF. The DNA for the CDR3 is TGTGCCAGCAGCCACGACAGGGGGCGAGTAGAAAAACTGTTTTTT.

In its sample, this clone was seen once. The CDR3 sequence is CASSLGRGLIGELFF. The CDR3 nucleotides are TGTGCCAGCAGTTTGGGGCGGGGGTTAATCGGGGAGCTGTTTTTT. The rearrangement uses TRBV28 and TRBJ2-2, with TRBD2 identical over 7 bases. Germline V gene sequence: CDR1 MDHEN, CDR2 SYDVKM. The CDR3 has 15 residues. V was pared by 3 bases and J by 7 bases, with 8 bases of the junction left unmatched. The full variable domain, completed using reference TRBV28 and TRBJ2-2, is DVKVTQSSRYLVKRTGEKVFLECVQDMDHENMFWYRQDPGLGLRLIYFSYDVKMKEKGDIPEGYSVSREKKERFSLILESASTNQTSMYLCASSLGRGLIGELFFGEGSRLTVL.

This clone was counted between two and nine times. This rearrangement joins TRBV9 to TRBJ1-6; D is perhaps TRBD1 (5 bases). Trimming took off 3 bases at V and 8 bases at J, with 12 bases between the two ends. CDR1 and CDR2 (germline): SGDLS, YYNGEE. The CDR3 loop spans 14 amino acids. The CDR3 nucleotides are TGTGCCAGCAGCGCCGACGCGGGGGATTCACCCCTCCACTTT. This codes for CASSADAGDSPLHF.

The chain links TRBV9 to TRBJ1-5, with D possibly being TRBD1 (5 bases). Trimming cost V 2 bases and J 2 bases, with 11 bases left between them. CDR1 and CDR2 from the germline V gene are SGDLS and YYNGEE. The CDR3 runs to 15 residues. Here the CDR3 reads CASSVGGDGNQPQHF. DNA of the CDR3: TGTGCCAGCAGCGTTGGGGGGGATGGCAATCAGCCCCAGCATTTT.

The chain joins TRBV5-1 to TRBJ1-5; possible D gene TRBD1, 6 bases. V was cut by 4 bases and J by 7 bases, with 18 bases left in between. Looked up from germline, CDR1 is SGHRS and CDR2 is YFSETQ. This CDR3 has 15 residues. DNA for the CDR3: TGCGCCAGCAGCGGGAAACAGGGAAGGGGCCAGCCCCAGCATTTT. As protein: CASSGKQGRGQPQHF.

This clone has a single count. The V gene is TRBV6-1, the J gene TRBJ1-4; 11 positions match TRBD1. Germline trimming cut 8 bases from V and 7 bases from J; bases unmatched to any gene: 6. Germline V gives CDR1 MNHNS, CDR2 SASEGT. The CDR3 contains 14 residues. As DNA, the CDR3 is TGTGCCAGCGAGGACAGGGGGCTGGGTGAAAAACTGTTTTTT. It is translated as CASEDRGLGEKLFF.

The chain uses TRBV5-4 and TRBJ1-2, with a possible D match to TRBD1 (5 bases). Trimming removed 0 bases from V and 5 bases from J, with 11 bases in between. CDR3 length: 14 amino acids. CDR1 and CDR2 (germline): SGHNT, YYREEE (reference sequence). CDR3 protein: CASSLDGGVYGYTF. The DNA of the CDR3 is TGTGCCAGCAGCTTGGATGGGGGGGTTTATGGCTACACCTTC.

The chain joins TRBV6-5 to TRBJ2-7; D might be TRBD2 (6 bases). The CDR3 covers 13 residues. V lost 6 bases and J lost 3, with 12 bases in between. The V gene's germline CDR1 is MNHEY and CDR2 SVGAGI. CDR3 bases: TGTGCCAGCAGGGGCCTGGGACTCTACGAGCAGTACTTC. Amino acids: CASRGLGLYEQYF.

The genes are TRBV4-2 and TRBJ2-2, with 10 positions matching TRBD2. V trimming: 8 bases; J trimming: 7 bases; junction bases outside the gene matches: 7. Germline V gene lookup returns CDR1 LGHNA and CDR2 YNFKEQ. This CDR3 is built from 14 residues. The CDR3: CASARTSGGGELFF. DNA of the CDR3: TGTGCCAGCGCCAGGACTAGCGGTGGCGGGGAGCTGTTTTTT.

The chain has TRBV28 and TRBJ2-5, with no clear D. CDR3 length: 14 amino acids. Trimming took 1 base from V and 5 from J, leaving 11 bases between them. Germline CDR1 is MDHEN and CDR2 is SYDVKM. CDR3 sequence: CASSLSDLGETQYF. CDR3 nucleotides: TGTGCCAGCAGTTTATCGGACCTCGGGGAGACCCAGTACTTC.

By share of the sample, this clone is medium-sized. The chain is built from TRBV19 and TRBJ1-1; D is ambiguous. Germline-derived CDR1 and CDR2 are LNHDA and SQIVND (reference sequence). The CDR3 spans 14 residues. Trimming shortened V by 4 bases and J by 5 bases, and 14 bases separated the two germline ends. For the CDR3, the DNA is TGTGCCAGTAGTAGGGATCCACGAGAAACTGAAGCTTTCTTT. Its protein product is CASSRDPRETEAFF.

This rearrangement joins TRBV18 to TRBJ2-5; D gene uncertain. Trimming shortened V by 3 bases and J by 1 base, and 12 bases separated the two germline ends. Per the germline V gene, CDR1 is KGHSH and CDR2 is LQKENI. This CDR3 has 15 residues. The CDR3 sequence is CASSPAIGVQETQYF. The CDR3 nucleotides read TGTGCCAGCTCACCCGCCATTGGGGTCCAAGAGACCCAGTACTTC.

The gene calls are TRBV19 and TRBJ2-5; 9 nucleotides align to TRBD2. This CDR3 has 16 residues. Looked up from germline, CDR1 is LNHDA and CDR2 is SQIVND (reference sequence). Trimming removed 7 bases from V and 4 bases from J; junction bases left unmatched: 13. CDR3 residues: CASTTRGGARGETQYF. The CDR3 DNA is TGTGCCAGTACCACGCGCGGGGGGGCGAGGGGAGAGACCCAGTACTTC.

The chain is built from TRBV28 and TRBJ1-1; 10 nucleotides agree with TRBD1. Germline-derived CDR1 and CDR2 are MDHEN and SYDVKM. The V gene end was trimmed by 5 bases and the J gene end by 0 bases; junction bases not matched to a gene: 12. The CDR3 has 18 residues. DNA for the CDR3: TGTGCCAGCAGTCCCTCTTTGGGGACAGGGGTGATGAACACTGAAGCTTTCTTT. This codes for CASSPSLGTGVMNTEAFF.

The CDR3 sequence: CASSLDLGVNTEAFF. For the CDR3, the DNA is TGTGCCAGCAGCTTGGACCTGGGGGTGAACACTGAAGCTTTCTTT. The rearrangement links TRBV5-8 to TRBJ1-1; the D gene is possibly TRBD1 (5 bases). The V end lost 0 bases, the J end lost 0 bases, and 9 bases lay between the germline ends. In germline, CDR1 is SGHTS, CDR2 YDEGEE. The CDR3 runs 15 residues.

The chain carries TRBV6-1 and TRBJ1-2, with a tentative D call TRBD1 (5 bases). Germline CDR1 reads MNHNS; CDR2 reads SASEGT. This CDR3 is built from 13 residues. Between the trimmed V and J ends, which lost 7 bases and 6 bases, there was a span of 15 bases. The CDR3 sequence: CASIRQKNDGYTF. The CDR3 DNA reads as TGTGCCAGCATTAGACAGAAGAACGATGGCTACACCTTC.

The DNA for the CDR3 is TGTGCCAGTAGTGAGCTGGACAGCCTAGCCTATGGCTACACCTTC. Its translation: CASSELDSLAYGYTF. V usage is TRBV19 and J usage is TRBJ1-2, with D possibly matching TRBD1 (6 bases). The CDR3 runs to 15 residues. Germline CDR1 reads LNHDA; CDR2 reads SQIVND (reference sequence). V gave up 5 bases and J gave up 4 bases, with 17 bases separating them.

The chain has TRBV19 and TRBJ2-7; D is possibly TRBD1 (5 bases). Per the germline V gene, CDR1 is LNHDA and CDR2 is SQIVND (reference sequence). V gave up 0 bases and J gave up 6 bases, with 9 bases separating them. This CDR3 comprises 13 residues. CDR3 nucleotide sequence: TGTGCCAGTAGTATAGATCGACAGTCCGAGCAGTACTTC. Protein sequence: CASSIDRQSEQYF.

V gene TRBV28 combines with J gene TRBJ2-7, with D maybe TRBD1 (5 bases). The CDR3 is 13 residues long. Per the germline V gene, CDR1 is MDHEN and CDR2 is SYDVKM. The CDR3: CGVGLAASYEQYF. CDR3 nucleotides: TGTGGCGTGGGGCTGGCGGCATCCTACGAGCAGTACTTC.

The chain couples TRBV5-1 to TRBJ2-3, with 11 positions matching TRBD2. The CDR3 has 15 residues. After removal of 0 bases from V and 6 bases from J, the junction contained 3 bases not matched to a gene. The germline gives CDR1 SGHRS, CDR2 YFSETQ. Here the CDR3 reads CASSLGLAGSDTQYF. The CDR3 DNA reads as TGCGCCAGCAGCTTGGGACTAGCGGGGTCGGATACGCAGTATTTT.

The chain links TRBV4-3 to TRBJ1-2; TRBD1 is a possible D gene (6 bases). The germline CDR1 and CDR2 sequences are LGHNA and YSLEER. The CDR3 has 16 amino acids. V lost 0 bases and J 4 bases, leaving 15 bases between the germline ends. CDR3 in amino acids: CASSQDWTVASYGYTF. Written as DNA, the CDR3 is TGCGCCAGCAGCCAAGATTGGACAGTGGCCTCCTATGGCTACACCTTC.

This clone has a handful of counts. The chain employs TRBV5-8 and TRBJ2-1; 11 nucleotides match TRBD2. CDR1 and CDR2 from the germline V gene are SGHTS and YDEGEE. V trimming: 0 bases; J trimming: 4 bases; junction bases outside the gene matches: 3. The CDR3 contains 16 residues. This chain's CDR3 is CASSLGVAGGYNEQFF. As DNA, the CDR3 is TGTGCCAGCAGCTTGGGTGTAGCGGGGGGGTACAATGAGCAGTTCTTC.